A selection of T cell receptor beta chains follows, all from one sample in a study of identical twins' blood T cells. TCRdb reprocessed the 5' RACE reads via MiXCR and lists one record per CDR3 protein. In the table there are roughly 340,000 distinct CDR3 sequences, 28% of which are singletons. Material: PBMCs. These receptors originate from a woman aged 18 to 49 in good health. The CDR3 runs from the conserved cysteine through the conserved F or W. Fields, in order: clone size, V gene, J gene, CDR3 protein. Size values are once, few and many counts, or a class for expanded clones, and some rows have none.

abundance: -
v_gene: TRBV20-1
j_gene: TRBJ2-7
CDR3aa: CSARSGTGDISYEQYF

abundance: few
v_gene: TRBV9
j_gene: TRBJ1-2
CDR3aa: CASSVANRVEGDGYTF

abundance: few
v_gene: TRBV14
j_gene: TRBJ1-1
CDR3aa: CASSQEMGGLVAFF

abundance: many
v_gene: TRBV12-3/TRBV12-4
j_gene: TRBJ2-2
CDR3aa: CASSFFTGELFF

abundance: -
v_gene: TRBV6-6
j_gene: TRBJ2-1
CDR3aa: CASQPSSYNEQFF

abundance: -
v_gene: TRBV21-1
j_gene: TRBJ2-5
CDR3aa: CASSMTGLRTQYF

abundance: few
v_gene: TRBV11-3
j_gene: TRBJ1-1
CDR3aa: CASSLPYREGGTEAFF

abundance: many
v_gene: TRBV10-3
j_gene: TRBJ2-2
CDR3aa: CAISDPGQGDTTGELFF

abundance: many
v_gene: TRBV5-1
j_gene: TRBJ1-5
CDR3aa: CASSFSGLNQPQHF

abundance: -
v_gene: TRBV6-1
j_gene: TRBJ1-6
CDR3aa: CASRPASSYNSPLHF

abundance: -
v_gene: TRBV10-3
j_gene: TRBJ2-5
CDR3aa: CAISGDSQETQYF

abundance: few
v_gene: TRBV7-9
j_gene: TRBJ1-1
CDR3aa: CASSAGNRAGEMNTEAFF

abundance: -
v_gene: TRBV2
j_gene: TRBJ1-5
CDR3aa: CASRARPGQANQPQHF

abundance: -
v_gene: TRBV29-1
j_gene: TRBJ2-5
CDR3aa: CSVDTSRGYSQETQYF

abundance: few
v_gene: TRBV5-1
j_gene: TRBJ1-3
CDR3aa: CASSPGQGGYTIYF

abundance: many
v_gene: TRBV5-1
j_gene: TRBJ1-1
CDR3aa: CASSLTAETAEAFF

abundance: -
v_gene: TRBV20-1
j_gene: TRBJ2-1
CDR3aa: CSASDRTRMSINEQFF

abundance: few
v_gene: TRBV7-2
j_gene: TRBJ2-7
CDR3aa: CASSLTRDSRIDEQYF

abundance: many
v_gene: TRBV5-1
j_gene: TRBJ1-2
CDR3aa: CASSLGVLDGYTF

abundance: many
v_gene: TRBV6-5
j_gene: TRBJ1-4
CDR3aa: CASRNLGTNEKLFF

abundance: -
v_gene: TRBV18
j_gene: TRBJ1-1
CDR3aa: CASSPNTPGTGGTEAFF

abundance: -
v_gene: TRBV12-3/TRBV12-4
j_gene: TRBJ1-2
CDR3aa: CASSLGNGNYGYTF

abundance: few
v_gene: TRBV20-1
j_gene: TRBJ2-3
CDR3aa: CSAEEVDTQYF

abundance: few
v_gene: TRBV2
j_gene: TRBJ1-5
CDR3aa: CASMRGRSQPQHF

abundance: -
v_gene: TRBV11-3
j_gene: TRBJ2-1
CDR3aa: CASSYRGLSEQFF

abundance: -
v_gene: TRBV20-1
j_gene: TRBJ1-2
CDR3aa: CSAYTGILDGYTF

abundance: few
v_gene: TRBV7-9
j_gene: TRBJ2-3
CDR3aa: CAGGGSDTQYF

abundance: -
v_gene: TRBV20-1
j_gene: TRBJ1-2
CDR3aa: CSASQGRGYTF

abundance: few
v_gene: TRBV7-9
j_gene: TRBJ2-5
CDR3aa: CASSMWPSRETQYF

abundance: many
v_gene: TRBV2
j_gene: TRBJ1-2
CDR3aa: CASGGNYGYTF

abundance: -
v_gene: TRBV14
j_gene: TRBJ1-5
CDR3aa: CASSPLKGVHSNQPEHF

abundance: few
v_gene: TRBV6-2/TRBV6-3
j_gene: TRBJ2-2
CDR3aa: CASSYDPANTGELFF

abundance: few
v_gene: TRBV6-1
j_gene: TRBJ1-3
CDR3aa: CASSEVEDSGNTIYF

abundance: few
v_gene: TRBV9
j_gene: TRBJ1-5
CDR3aa: CASSGTGKGQPQHF

abundance: few
v_gene: TRBV6-1
j_gene: TRBJ2-7
CDR3aa: CASSRQFDVAGQYF

abundance: -
v_gene: TRBV27
j_gene: TRBJ2-7
CDR3aa: CASSLYPASLSYEQYF

abundance: many
v_gene: TRBV5-1
j_gene: TRBJ1-5
CDR3aa: CASSLQPGLFQPQHF

abundance: few
v_gene: TRBV19
j_gene: TRBJ2-7
CDR3aa: CASSTQTRTYEQYF

abundance: few
v_gene: TRBV20-1
j_gene: TRBJ1-5
CDR3aa: CSAGTTHHQPQHF

abundance: few
v_gene: TRBV27
j_gene: TRBJ1-2
CDR3aa: CASSSLGGSYGYTF

abundance: few
v_gene: TRBV5-1
j_gene: TRBJ2-3
CDR3aa: CASSGGSLDTQYF